The T cell receptor (beta chain) under discussion was sequenced for a study of shared clonotypes between healthy human individuals. Overall study: Plates per donor: three CD4 naive, three CD4 memory, two CD8 naive, one CD8 memory. Notes on the study in general: Non-shared clonotypes showed lower generation probabilities than clonotypes common to all four donors.

Study donors comprised healthy, HIV-negative adults devoid of recent acute infection or vaccination. Sequencing used immunoSEQ multiplex PCR; TCRdb keeps in-frame clones, though not all of them. This table has a few million clones, roughly nine tenths appearing once. With regard to this clone: Antigen unknown.

The V and J ends lost 6 bases and 8 bases, in that order; junction bases with no gene match: 10. This CDR3 is 14 amino acids long. Germline loops: CDR1 LNHDA, CDR2 SQIVND (reference sequence). This TCR derives from a man aged 18 to 35 in good health. The V gene is TRBV19, the J gene TRBJ1-1, with 9 bases that match TRBD1. Sequenced input: naive CD4+ T cells sorted from blood. Subset defined: CD45RA+ positively selected. CDR3 bases: TGTGCCAGTAGACCGGAACAGGGGGCGAGGGAAGCTTTCTTT. Translating it yields CASRPEQGAREAFF.